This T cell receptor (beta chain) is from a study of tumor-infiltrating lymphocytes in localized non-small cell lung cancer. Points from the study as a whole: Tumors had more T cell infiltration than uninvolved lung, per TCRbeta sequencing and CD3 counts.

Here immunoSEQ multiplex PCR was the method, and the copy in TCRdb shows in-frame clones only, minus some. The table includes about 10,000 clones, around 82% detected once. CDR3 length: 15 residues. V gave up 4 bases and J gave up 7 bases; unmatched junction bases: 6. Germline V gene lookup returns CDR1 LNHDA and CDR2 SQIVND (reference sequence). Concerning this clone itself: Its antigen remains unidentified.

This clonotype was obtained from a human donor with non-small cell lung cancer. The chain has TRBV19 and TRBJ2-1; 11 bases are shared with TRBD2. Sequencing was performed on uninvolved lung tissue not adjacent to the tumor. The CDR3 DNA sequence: TGTGCCAGTAGTACCCTAGCGGGAGGACGGAATGAGCAGTTCTTC. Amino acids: CASSTLAGGRNEQFF. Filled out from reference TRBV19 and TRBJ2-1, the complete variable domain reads DGGITQSPKYLFRKEGQNVTLSCEQNLNHDAMYWYRQDPGQGLRLIYYSQIVNDFQKGDIAEGYSVSREKKESFPLTVTSAQKNPTAFYLCASSTLAGGRNEQFFGPGTRLTVL.